One TCR beta chain is described in this entry. What this receptor recognizes is not known. The sample holds no much larger clone one base away, and base qualities are not on file. The germline V and J ends show losses of 4 bases and 2 bases respectively, and no gene match explains 9 bases of the junction. The CDR3 holds 16 amino acids from the cysteine to the phenylalanine. Only the CDR3 DNA stays, 48 bases, in frame from base 1. The CDR1 and CDR2 encoded by the germline V gene are SGHRS and YFSETQ. Library preparation used 5' RACE. Sequencing was carried out with an Illumina HiSeq 2000. A universal primer binding site was introduced by template switching, and a unique molecular identifier was present in the final cDNA, enabling accurate counting of TCR cDNA molecules. Specific primers in the conserved constant-segment region were used to synthesize first-strand cDNA for TCR alpha and beta chains. To control for contamination, each cDNA library was double barcoded with a SMART-Mk sample barcode plus Illumina barcodes. TruSeq adapter sequences along with Illumina sample barcodes were introduced in two successive PCR steps. TCR alpha and beta cDNA libraries were sequenced on the Illumina HiSeq platform with custom primers. The original pipeline was this. Unique molecular identifiers were extracted from raw reads with MiGEC, and CDR3 positions were determined with MiXCR. Recombination models were inferred per individual with the repgenHMM and IGoR tools using an EM algorithm. The tcR package in R was used for shared clonotype analysis, with sharing normalized by the product of cloneset sizes. To study raw recombination without the effects of thymic and clonal selection, out-of-frame nonproductive sequences were analyzed. The public reads were quality trimmed at Q25 with fastp and then assembled into clones with MiXCR by TCRdb, keeping productive beta chains. Merged by CDR3 protein, the rows form single entries marked with the most common genes and DNA. TCRdb assigned the V and J calls; the authors' analysis was not used. This sample comprises about 810,000 distinct CDR3 sequences, more than 9% of them detected only once. The leading ten clones occupy around 1.5% of the sample.

This record comes from a study of identical twins (dated by TCRdb to the mid-2010s). Background on the whole study: TCR alpha and beta repertoires from monozygotic twins, unrelated adults of various ages and cord blood were deep-sequenced to test whether fetal clonotypes persist. To rule out contamination, the twin experiments were replicated at different times with different library preparation protocols. Overall study outcomes, separate from this receptor: Invariant T cells such as MAIT and iNKT could partly confound zero-insertion analyses, though diverse VJ usage argued against this for most clonotypes. Fewer insertions were carried by abundant cord blood beta clonotypes; a weaker similar trend was observed in young adult naive repertoires, while no such trend was observed in memory repertoires. The excess sharing between twins in beta out-of-frame sequences was weaker because fewer shared sequences reduced the signal-to-noise ratio. Compared with coincidental sharing between unrelated individuals, out-of-frame TCR alpha sequences shared between twins showed an excess of sequences with low generation probability. Because the same donors could not be followed over many years, conclusions were based on cross-sectional statistical analysis. In monozygotic twins, recombination models systematically underestimated out-of-frame TCR alpha sharing, but the models matched the sharing seen between unrelated individuals.

Every donor in the study was a healthy Caucasian. The twin cohort consisted of three pairs of female monozygotic twins, all aged roughly 18 to 29 years. RNA for TCR libraries was isolated from peripheral blood mononuclear cells. The same sample was also used in a study of yellow fever vaccine responses in identical twins. As that second study puts it: According to the authors, the vaccine-induced T cell response in identical twins seemed to be partly convergent and partly specific to each individual. Focusing on identical twins, the study followed the T cell clones that responded to the vaccine, and did so with precision.

The chain is made from TRBV5-1 and TRBJ2-5; 9 bases in the middle match TRBD2. This TCR was recovered from a woman under 30 in good health. Material for sequencing was PBMCs. The nucleotide sequence is given as TGCGCCAGCAGCCTAGCCGGGACTAGCAGACAAGAGACCCAGTACTTC. Translated, this gives CASSLAGTSRQETQYF.